Shown below are 27 T cell receptor beta chains from a single sample sequenced in a study of T-cell reconstitution after alpha-beta-depleted transplantation in children. It was with unique molecular identifiers that the TCRbeta library was prepared. TCRdb ran MiXCR on the PCR reads and lists one entry per CDR3 protein. The sample records around 340,000 distinct CDR3 sequences, approximately 12% being singletons. Sample: PBMCs, taken from the stem cell graft. These receptors all come from a human donor who donated a stem cell graft to a child with Fanconi anemia.

Ten or more counts support this clonotype. The chain is built from TRBV10-2 and TRBJ2-7, with 7 nucleotides matching TRBD1. Germline V CDR1 and CDR2: WSHSY, SAAADI. V trimming: 7 bases; J trimming: 3 bases; junction bases outside the gene matches: 6. This CDR3 region has 13 residues. CDR3 amino acids: CASTRDRLYEQYF. The CDR3 nucleotides read TGCGCCAGCACCCGGGACAGACTCTACGAGCAGTACTTC.

The chain has TRBV29-1 and TRBJ2-7; 8 bases map to TRBD1. J gave up 3 bases and V 3 bases, and 7 bases lay outside the gene matches. The CDR3 has 14 amino acids. Per the germline V gene, CDR1 is SQVTM and CDR2 is ANQGSEA. The CDR3 loop is CSVDGGTGYYEQYF. The CDR3 DNA is TGCAGCGTTGATGGCGGGACAGGCTACTACGAGCAGTACTTC.

This clonotype was recorded at least ten times. The chain recombines TRBV5-1 with TRBJ2-1, with 7 nucleotides matching TRBD2. The CDR3 totals 14 residues. Germline assignment: CDR1 SGHRS and CDR2 YFSETQ. V trimming: 3 bases; J trimming: 3 bases; junction bases outside the gene matches: 3. The CDR3 reads CASSSGTNYNEQFF. Written as DNA, the CDR3 is TGCGCCAGCAGCTCCGGGACTAACTACAATGAGCAGTTCTTC. Supplemented by reference TRBV5-1 and TRBJ2-1, the full variable domain reads KAGVTQTPRYLIKTRGQQVTLSCSPISGHRSVSWYQQTPGQGLQFLFEYFSETQRNKGNFPGRFSGRQFSNSRSEMNVSTLELGDSALYLCASSSGTNYNEQFFGPGTRLTVL.

In this sample, this clonotype turned up many times. The chain employs TRBV20-1 and TRBJ2-1; 11 bases line up with TRBD2. This CDR3 is 15 amino acids long. V dropped 4 bases and J dropped 7; count of bases not matched to a gene: 9. Looked up from germline, CDR1 is DFQATT and CDR2 is SNEGSKA (reference sequence). Written as DNA, the CDR3 is TGCAGTGCTAAGGATAGCGGGGGGGCTGGAAATGAGCAGTTCTTC. It codes for CSAKDSGGAGNEQFF.

A word on this clonotype: With a much larger clone just one base away, this may be a read error. The V gene is TRBV5-1, the J gene TRBJ1-1; TRBD1 aligns across 8 bases. The CDR3 sequence is 14 residues long. With 4 bases clipped from V and 4 bases from J, the junction kept 6 bases outside the gene matches. CDR1 and CDR2 (germline): SGHRS, YFSETQ. The CDR3 DNA sequence: TGCGCCAGCAGCCCGGGACAGGTTAGCACTGAAGCTTTCTTT. Translated, it gives CASSPGQVSTEAFF. Using reference TRBV5-1 and TRBJ1-1 for the parts outside the CDR3, the full variable domain is KAGVTQTPRYLIKTRGQQVTLSCSPISGHRSVSWYQQTPGQGLQFLFEYFSETQRNKGNFPGRFSGRQFSNSRSEMNVSTLELGDSALYLCASSPGQVSTEAFFGQGTRLTVV.

The table lists this clonotype with many counts. The chain carries TRBV7-9 and TRBJ2-3; D remains ambiguous. The CDR3 sequence is 15 residues long. Trimming took 2 bases from V and 5 from J, leaving 14 bases between them. The germline gives CDR1 SEHNR, CDR2 FQNEAQ (reference sequence). The CDR3 sequence is CASSLFGSRVDTQYF. For the CDR3, the DNA is TGTGCCAGCAGCTTATTTGGTAGTCGGGTAGATACGCAGTATTTT.

V is TRBV7-9 and J is TRBJ2-1; TRBD2 aligns across 7 bases. Per the germline V gene, CDR1 is SEHNR and CDR2 is FQNEAQ (reference sequence). With V trimmed by 5 bases and J by 2 bases, 9 bases remained unmatched. The CDR3 has 16 amino acids. For the CDR3, the DNA is TGTGCCAGCAGCCCCCGGGCGGGAGAAACCTACAATGAGCAGTTCTTC. Translation gives CASSPRAGETYNEQFF.

This chain uses TRBV12-3 or TRBV12-4 with TRBJ2-1; 10 positions agree with TRBD1. Trimming removed 5 bases from V and 0 bases from J; junction bases left unmatched: 7. The CDR3 has 17 residues. The CDR3 is CASSPSRTGGSYNEQFF. As DNA, the CDR3 is TGTGCCAGCAGTCCCTCCCGGACAGGGGGCTCCTACAATGAGCAGTTCTTC.

This clonotype was detected only once. A much larger clonotype is one base distant, so this may be a read error. The chain couples TRBV20-1 to TRBJ1-1; TRBD1 is a possible D gene (5 bases). The CDR3 is 15 amino acids. CDR1 and CDR2 (germline): DFQATT, SNEGSKA (reference sequence). The CDR3 coding sequence is TGCAGTGCTAGGGGGGACTCCTCGGGGAACTCTGAAGCTTTCTTT. Translating it yields CSARGDSSGNSEAFF.

CDR3 DNA: TGTGCCAGCTACCCGACCCAAGCATACAACAATGAGCAGTTCTTC. Translation gives CASYPTQAYNNEQFF. The chain is built from TRBV12-3 or TRBV12-4 and TRBJ2-1; D not certain. This CDR3 has 15 amino acids. The V end lost 8 bases, the J end lost 5 bases, and 19 bases lay between the germline ends.

This clonotype was detected only a few times. This chain's CDR3 is CSARGLGDGATNEKLFF. For the CDR3, the DNA is TGCAGTGCTAGGGGACTGGGTGACGGAGCAACTAATGAAAAACTGTTTTTT. This chain joins TRBV20-1 and TRBJ1-4, with a weak D call TRBD1 (5 bases). The CDR3 contains 17 residues. Per germline, CDR1 DFQATT and CDR2 SNEGSKA (reference sequence). Trimming took 3 bases from V and 0 from J, leaving 17 bases between them.

This clonotype was observed a handful of times. This rearrangement joins TRBV5-1 to TRBJ1-6; no firm D call. This CDR3 is 15 amino acids long. Per germline, CDR1 SGHRS and CDR2 YFSETQ. V dropped 0 bases and J dropped 5 bases, with 9 bases sitting between them. DNA of the CDR3: TGCGCCAGCAGCTTGGGTTTTCCTGATAATTCACCCCTCCACTTT. It codes for CASSLGFPDNSPLHF.

CDR3 in amino acids: CASSWGAGQETQYF. CDR3 sequence (DNA): TGCGCCAGCAGCTGGGGGGCCGGACAAGAGACCCAGTACTTC. The rearrangement joins TRBV5-1 to TRBJ2-5; D may be TRBD1 or TRBD2 (6 bases each). V was shortened by 3 bases and J by 2 bases, with 11 bases between the two germline ends. The CDR3 covers 14 residues. Germline CDR1 and CDR2: SGHRS and YFSETQ.

The rearrangement links TRBV24-1 to TRBJ2-3; 7 bases agree with TRBD1. J was trimmed by 2 bases and V by 4 bases; bases with no gene match: 11. This CDR3 spans 17 amino acids. CDR1 and CDR2 (germline): KGHDR, SFDVKD. The CDR3 sequence is CATSDAVGDSATDTQYF. The CDR3 bases are TGTGCCACCAGTGACGCCGTGGGGGACAGCGCCACAGATACGCAGTATTTT.

This clonotype appeared a few times. The J gene is TRBJ2-1, the V gene TRBV20-1; no clear D. In germline, CDR1 is DFQATT, CDR2 SNEGSKA (reference sequence). V was pared by 0 bases and J by 10 bases, with 22 bases between. This CDR3 has 16 amino acids. CDR3 in DNA: TGCAGTGCTAGAGATCCTGACAAAGAACAATTTAGAGAGCAGTTCTTC. This codes for CSARDPDKEQFREQFF.

This clonotype was seen many times. CDR3 bases: TGCAGCGTACAGTCATATACTCCCACAGATACGCAGTATTTT. Its translation: CSVQSYTPTDTQYF. The chain is built from TRBV29-1 and TRBJ2-3, with D unresolved. With 6 bases removed from V and 2 bases from J, the gap between germline ends came to 15 bases. Germline assignment: CDR1 SQVTM and CDR2 ANQGSEA. The CDR3 extends over 14 amino acids.

This clonotype was seen only a few times. One junction end does not reproduce the germline sequence, and a read error may be involved. This chain joins TRBV7-9 and TRBJ1-2; maybe TRBD1 (5 bases). Looked up from germline, CDR1 is SEHNR and CDR2 is FQNEAQ (reference sequence). The CDR3 extends over 13 amino acids. CDR3 residues: CASSLGGEAEGIF. The CDR3 bases are TGTGCCAGCAGCTTAGGAGGGGAGGCTGAAGGGATCTTC.

This clonotype turned up a few times. V usage is TRBV5-1 and J usage is TRBJ2-1; 7 bases line up with TRBD1. V lost 7 bases to trimming and J lost 5 bases; unmatched junction nucleotides: 6. Germline V gene lookup returns CDR1 SGHRS and CDR2 YFSETQ. The CDR3 has 13 residues. The DNA of the CDR3 is TGCGCCAGCGGGGACAGCGCACACAATGAGCAGTTCTTC. Translated: CASGDSAHNEQFF.

This clonotype was picked up a small number of times. The V gene is TRBV6-5, the J gene TRBJ1-1, with D perhaps matching TRBD1 (5 bases). Trimming took 4 bases from V and 1 from J, leaving 10 bases between them. Germline V CDR1 and CDR2: MNHEY, SVGAGI. The CDR3 is made up of 14 amino acids. CDR3 sequence (DNA): TGTGCCAGCAGTTTTATTGACAGGAACACTGAAGCTTTCTTT. It is translated as CASSFIDRNTEAFF.

The chain couples TRBV25-1 to TRBJ2-2; D gene unclear. Trimming left V 6 bases short and J 11 bases short, with 10 bases between. Germline lookup yields CDR1 MGHDK and CDR2 SYGVNS. CDR3 length equals 11 residues. The CDR3 reads CASRDHTELFF. DNA for the CDR3: TGTGCCAGCAGGGATCACACCGAGCTGTTTTTT.

The chain joins TRBV28 to TRBJ1-5, with D maybe TRBD1 (5 bases). This CDR3 is built from 13 residues. V shed 6 bases and J shed 5 bases, with 11 bases lying between them. CDR1 MDHEN and CDR2 SYDVKM come from the germline V gene. CDR3 DNA: TGTGCCAGCAGCGGGACCGTTCATCAGCCCCAGCATTTT. This encodes CASSGTVHQPQHF.

This chain joins TRBV7-9 and TRBJ2-7, with D tentatively TRBD1 (6 bases). The V end was cut by 0 bases, the J end by 5 bases, with 14 bases between. CDR3 length equals 15 residues. Germline CDR1 reads SEHNR; CDR2 reads FQNEAQ (reference sequence). The CDR3 protein is CASSLAQGMKHEQYF. DNA for the CDR3: TGTGCCAGCAGCTTAGCGCAGGGGATGAAGCACGAGCAGTACTTC. The whole variable domain, filled in from reference TRBV7-9 and TRBJ2-7, reads DTGVSQNPRHKITKRGQNVTFRCDPISEHNRLYWYRQTLGQGPEFLTYFQNEAQLEKSRLLSDRFSAERPKGSFSTLEIQRTEQGDSAMYLCASSLAQGMKHEQYFGPGTRLTVT.

This clonotype was observed a few times. The chain recombines TRBV7-2 with TRBJ1-1, with no clear D. The CDR3 runs to 14 residues. Trimming stripped 0 bases from V and 1 base from J, with 6 bases between. Germline values: CDR1 SGHTA, CDR2 FQGNSA. The CDR3 is CASSLAIANTEAFF. The CDR3 DNA follows: TGTGCCAGCAGCTTAGCAATAGCGAACACTGAAGCTTTCTTT.

In its sample, this clonotype was seen a few times. J is TRBJ2-1 and V is TRBV11-3, with 10 bases lining up with TRBD1. The CDR3 sequence is 15 residues long. The trim removed 4 bases at V and 9 bases at J, leaving 9 bases unmatched. Germline V lookup: CDR1 SGHNT, CDR2 YENEEA. CDR3: CASSYGGTGVREQFF. The CDR3 bases are TGTGCCAGCAGCTATGGAGGGACAGGGGTTCGTGAGCAGTTCTTC.

The genes are TRBV5-1 and TRBJ2-7; D gene unclear. CDR1 SGHRS and CDR2 YFSETQ come from the germline V gene. Trimming took off 0 bases at V and 0 bases at J, with 7 bases between the two ends. This CDR3 spans 14 amino acids. CDR3: CASSLGWDSYEQYF. CDR3 bases: TGCGCCAGCAGCTTGGGCTGGGACTCCTACGAGCAGTACTTC.

This clonotype was seen more than once but under ten times. V usage is TRBV14 and J usage is TRBJ2-1; a possible D gene is TRBD1 (6 bases). The V gene's germline CDR1 is SGHDN and CDR2 FVKESK. The CDR3 runs 15 residues. Trimming took 3 bases from V and 2 from J, leaving 11 bases between them. The CDR3 loop reads CASSQRTVTYNEQFF. For the CDR3, the DNA is TGTGCCAGCAGCCAGAGGACAGTTACCTACAATGAGCAGTTCTTC.

The table lists this clonotype with many counts. The chain is built from TRBV12-3 or TRBV12-4 and TRBJ2-3, with D tentatively TRBD1 (5 bases). There are 13 residues in the CDR3. Trimming removed 5 bases at V and 0 bases at J, with 6 bases between. The CDR3, as DNA: TGTGCCAGCAGTGGGGCTAGCACAGATACGCAGTATTTT. Its protein is CASSGASTDTQYF.